This T cell receptor (beta chain) was sequenced for a study of blood T cell repertoires in COVID-19. Source study methods: Nucleated cell counts were estimated from reference gene primer amplification. Some clones are missing from TCRdb's copy, which holds only in-frame ones; the method was immunoSEQ multiplex PCR. The DNA gave D and trimming, while V, J and clone size come from that table. Of some 140,000 clones in the sample, about 85% are singletons; the top ten hold around 0.63%. The CDR3 consists of 15 residues. V lost 3 bases to trimming and J lost 6 bases, with 15 bases between them. Germline V lookup: CDR1 MNHEY, CDR2 SVGAGI.

This sequence originates from a man in his sixties with COVID-19, enrolled during active disease. J is TRBJ2-1 and V is TRBV6-5, with TRBD2 as a possible D gene (6 bases). The sample consisted of peripheral blood. The CDR3 region has the DNA TGTGCCAGCAGTTATTTGGGAGGCCGGGCCAATGAGCAGTTCTTC. Its protein product is CASSYLGGRANEQFF.